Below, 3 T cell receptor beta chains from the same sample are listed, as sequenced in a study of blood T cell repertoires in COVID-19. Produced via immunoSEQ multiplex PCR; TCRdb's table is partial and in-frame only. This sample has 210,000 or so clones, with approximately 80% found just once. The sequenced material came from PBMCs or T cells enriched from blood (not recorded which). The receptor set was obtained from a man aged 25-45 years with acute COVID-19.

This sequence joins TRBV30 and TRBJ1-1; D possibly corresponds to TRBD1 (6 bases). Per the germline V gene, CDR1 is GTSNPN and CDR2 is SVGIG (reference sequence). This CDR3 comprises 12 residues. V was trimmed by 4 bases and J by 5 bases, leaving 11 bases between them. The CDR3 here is CAWTGGGTEAFF. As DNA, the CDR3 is TGTGCCTGGACTGGGGGCGGGACTGAAGCTTTCTTT. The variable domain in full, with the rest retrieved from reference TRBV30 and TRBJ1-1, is SQTIHQWPATLVQPVGSPLSLECTVEGTSNPNLYWYRQAAGRGLQLLFYSVGIGQISSEVPQNLSASRPQDRQFILSSKKLLLSDSGFYLCAWTGGGTEAFFGQGTRLTVV.

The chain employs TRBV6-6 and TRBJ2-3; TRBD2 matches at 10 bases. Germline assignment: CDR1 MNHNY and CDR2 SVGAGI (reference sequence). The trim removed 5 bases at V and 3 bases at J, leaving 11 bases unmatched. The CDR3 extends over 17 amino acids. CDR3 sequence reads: CASSPLSGGAHTDTQYF. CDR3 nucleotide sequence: TGTGCCAGCAGTCCTTTGAGCGGGGGGGCCCATACAGATACGCAGTATTTT.

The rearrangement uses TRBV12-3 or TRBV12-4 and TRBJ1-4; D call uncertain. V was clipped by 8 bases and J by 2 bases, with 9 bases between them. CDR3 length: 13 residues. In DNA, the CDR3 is TGTGCCAGCGGCGGGCTCACTAATGAAAAACTGTTTTTT. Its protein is CASGGLTNEKLFF.